Presented here are 32 T cell receptor beta chains from one specimen sequenced in a study of early T cells in non-severe SARS-CoV-2 infection (dated by TCRdb to the early 2020s). The library was made by 5' RACE. Data came from a NextSeq 500. The public reads were reprocessed in TCRdb via fastp at Q25 and MiXCR, keeping in-frame beta chains. A single entry per CDR3 protein holds the most common genes and DNA from its merged rows. This sample holds about 20,000 distinct CDR3 sequences; 4.5% to 5% were observed only once. Roughly 5% of the sample is held by the ten biggest clonotypes. The material sequenced was whole blood. The source is an adult who was a healthcare worker with PCR-confirmed SARS-CoV-2 infection or an uninfected control (not recorded which).

This clonotype showed up many times. The CDR3 nucleotides are TGTGCCAGCTCACCAGCAGGGCAGGCTTATGGCTACACCTTC. Translation gives CASSPAGQAYGYTF. V and J are TRBV18 and TRBJ1-2, with D possibly TRBD1 on 5 matching bases. Germline loops: CDR1 KGHSH, CDR2 LQKENI. V lost 2 bases, J lost 5 bases, and 12 bases lay in between. The CDR3 length is 14 residues. The whole variable domain, filled in from reference TRBV18 and TRBJ1-2, reads NAGVMQNPRHLVRRRGQEARLRCSPMKGHSHVYWYRQLPEEGLKFMVYLQKENIIDESGMPKERFSAEFPKEGPSILRIQQVVRGDSAAYFCASSPAGQAYGYTFGSGTRLTVV.

This clonotype showed up many times. V and J are TRBV2 and TRBJ2-3, with TRBD2 matching 14 bases. Germline CDR1 and CDR2: SNHLY and FYNNEI. The CDR3 runs 13 residues. V was clipped by 7 bases and J by 14 bases; unmatched bases: 8. CDR3 residues: CASTETSGGAAYF. CDR3 bases: TGTGCCAGCACGGAGACTAGCGGGGGGGCCGCGTATTTT.

This clonotype was counted many times. The chain uses TRBV30 and TRBJ1-1, with TRBD1 identical over 8 bases. Trimming cost V 1 base and J 12 bases; bases outside gene matches: 7. Germline lookup yields CDR1 GTSNPN and CDR2 SVGIG (reference sequence). This CDR3 contains 12 residues. This chain's CDR3 is CAWSETGVGSFF. CDR3 DNA sequence: TGTGCCTGGAGTGAGACAGGGGTAGGATCTTTCTTT.

This clonotype was seen repeatedly, ten times or more. The chain recombines TRBV30 with TRBJ1-2, with unresolved D. The V gene lost 5 bases and the J gene lost 6 bases, with 16 bases spanning the gap. This CDR3 is 13 amino acids long. The germline V gene encodes CDR1 GTSNPN and CDR2 SVGIG (reference sequence). Written as DNA, the CDR3 is TGTGCCTGGGTACCGACGGAAGCTAATGGCTACACCTTC. Translating gives CAWVPTEANGYTF.

This clonotype is classed as medium-sized. The V gene is TRBV6-6, the J gene TRBJ1-3; D might be TRBD1 (6 bases). Germline V gene data show CDR1 as MNHNY and CDR2 as SVGAGI (reference sequence). Trimming took 6 bases from V and 4 from J, leaving 13 bases between them. This CDR3 has 14 residues. CDR3 sequence reads: CASSLTGDGNTIYF. In DNA, the CDR3 is TGTGCCAGCAGCTTGACAGGAGACGGAAACACCATATATTTT.

The table lists this clonotype with many counts. The chain carries TRBV9 and TRBJ2-5; 10 positions agree with TRBD2. Germline CDR1 reads SGDLS; CDR2 reads YYNGEE. This CDR3 is 18 amino acids long. V lost 0 bases, J lost 2 bases, and 10 bases stayed unmatched. CDR3 nucleotides: TGTGCCAGCAGCGTAGTTCCCGATCTAGCGGGGGAGCAAGAGACCCAGTACTTC. Translating it yields CASSVVPDLAGEQETQYF.

This clonotype has just a few counts. This chain uses TRBV21-1 with TRBJ2-1. TRBV21-1 is termed a pseudogene. The length of the CDR3 is 17 residues. The CDR3 here is CASSKRMDGPTYNEQFF. The CDR3 bases are TGTGCCAGCAGCAAACGGATGGACGGTCCGACCTACAATGAGCAGTTCTTC.

This clonotype was counted ten times or more. This chain links TRBV30 with TRBJ1-2, with D possibly TRBD1 on 5 matching bases. CDR1 GTSNPN and CDR2 SVGIG come from the germline V gene (reference sequence). CDR3 size: 12 residues. In DNA form, the CDR3 reads TGTGCGTGGGGGGAGGACAACTATGGCTACACCTTC. Its protein product is CAWGEDNYGYTF. Variable domain in full (rest from reference TRBV30 and TRBJ1-2): SQTIHQWPATLVQPVGSPLSLECTVEGTSNPNLYWYRQAAGRGLQLLFYSVGIGQISSEVPQNLSASRPQDRQFILSSKKLLLSDSGFYLCAWGEDNYGYTFGSGTRLTVV.

This clonotype appeared many times. The chain recombines TRBV24-1 with TRBJ2-1, with D perhaps TRBD1 (6 bases). The CDR3 runs 16 residues. Germline V gene data show CDR1 as KGHDR and CDR2 as SFDVKD. V lost 3 bases and J 6 bases, leaving 17 bases between the germline ends. The CDR3 spells CATSDGTGIGANEQFF. The CDR3, as DNA: TGTGCCACCAGTGATGGTACAGGGATCGGGGCCAATGAGCAGTTCTTC.

This clonotype was detected ten times or more. The V call is TRBV6-5, the J call TRBJ2-3, with a possible D match to TRBD2 (6 bases). The CDR3 spans 15 residues. The V end was cut by 6 bases, the J end by 4 bases, with 17 bases between. Germline loops: CDR1 MNHEY, CDR2 SVGAGI. CDR3 sequence (DNA): TGTGCCAGCAGGACCTACGGGGACTCCTCAGATACGCAGTATTTT. This gives the protein CASRTYGDSSDTQYF.

This clonotype is judged medium-sized. The rearrangement uses TRBV7-2 and TRBJ2-1; 9 positions match TRBD2. Per germline, CDR1 SGHTA and CDR2 FQGNSA. Unmatched junction bases numbered 5, after V lost 5 bases and J lost 3 bases. The CDR3 has 15 amino acids. CDR3 region: CASSPGTSNYNEQFF. The CDR3 nucleotides read TGTGCCAGCAGCCCAGGGACTAGCAACTACAATGAGCAGTTCTTC.

In this sample, this clonotype turned up many times. The chain is built from TRBV30 and TRBJ1-1; 8 bases map to TRBD1. Germline V gives CDR1 GTSNPN, CDR2 SVGIG (reference sequence). The CDR3 extends over 15 amino acids. With V trimmed by 5 bases and J by 6 bases, 14 bases remained unmatched. The CDR3 reads CAWSEGPDRGAEAFF. CDR3 bases: TGTGCCTGGTCGGAGGGCCCCGACAGGGGTGCTGAAGCTTTCTTT. The full variable domain, in which reference TRBV30 and TRBJ1-1 provide the parts outside the CDR3, is SQTIHQWPATLVQPVGSPLSLECTVEGTSNPNLYWYRQAAGRGLQLLFYSVGIGQISSEVPQNLSASRPQDRQFILSSKKLLLSDSGFYLCAWSEGPDRGAEAFFGQGTRLTVV.

This clonotype is medium-sized by share. The chain uses TRBV9 and TRBJ2-7; 9 positions agree with TRBD1. Trimming cost V 4 bases and J 5 bases; bases outside gene matches: 13. Germline CDR1 reads SGDLS; CDR2 reads YYNGEE. The CDR3 consists of 16 residues. CDR3 DNA sequence: TGTGCCAGCAGCCCATCCCCCGGGACAGGGAGCGACGAGCAGTACTTC. Amino acids: CASSPSPGTGSDEQYF.

The gene calls are TRBV28 and TRBJ2-3, with D possibly TRBD2 on 5 matching bases. The V end was cut by 7 bases, the J end by 2 bases, with 10 bases between. Per the germline V gene, CDR1 is MDHEN and CDR2 is SYDVKM. This CDR3 has 13 amino acids. This chain's CDR3 is CASNEGHTDTQYF. In nucleotides, the CDR3 is TGTGCCAGCAATGAGGGCCACACAGATACGCAGTATTTT.

This chain connects TRBV18 to TRBJ1-3; the D gene is possibly TRBD1 (5 bases). Germline CDR1 reads KGHSH; CDR2 reads LQKENI. The CDR3 runs 14 residues. V was shortened by 0 bases and J by 4 bases, with 7 bases between the two germline ends. Here the CDR3 reads CASSPPWDGNTIYF. Here the CDR3 DNA reads TGTGCCAGCTCACCACCGTGGGACGGAAACACCATATATTTT. The full variable domain, in which reference TRBV18 and TRBJ1-3 provide the parts outside the CDR3, is NAGVMQNPRHLVRRRGQEARLRCSPMKGHSHVYWYRQLPEEGLKFMVYLQKENIIDESGMPKERFSAEFPKEGPSILRIQQVVRGDSAAYFCASSPPWDGNTIYFGEGSWLTVV.

This clonotype was seen repeatedly, ten times or more. The rearrangement uses TRBV20-1 and TRBJ2-7, with 11 bases matching TRBD2. Germline CDR1 DFQATT, CDR2 SNEGSKA (reference sequence). The CDR3 is 14 residues long. V lost 5 bases and J lost 4; bases outside the gene matches: 7. The CDR3 DNA sequence: TGCAGTGCTCGCTCCGGGACTAGCGGTTACGAGCAGTACTTC. Its translation is CSARSGTSGYEQYF.

This clonotype is medium-sized. The chain recombines TRBV6-1 with TRBJ1-2, with 7 positions matching TRBD1. The V segment lost 3 bases and the J segment 2 bases; nucleotides outside the gene matches: 6. CDR3 size: 15 residues. Germline V gene data show CDR1 as MNHNS and CDR2 as SASEGT. The CDR3 sequence: CASSDPDRANYGYTF. The CDR3 DNA sequence: TGTGCCAGCAGTGATCCCGACAGGGCGAACTATGGCTACACCTTC.

This clonotype was observed many times. The V call is TRBV5-1, the J call TRBJ2-1, with TRBD2 identical over 7 bases. After removal of 0 bases from V and 7 bases from J, the junction contained 7 bases not matched to a gene. Germline V gene lookup returns CDR1 SGHRS and CDR2 YFSETQ. The CDR3 totals 15 residues. The CDR3 protein is CASSLESGDANEQFF. The CDR3 DNA reads TGCGCCAGCAGCTTGGAGAGCGGGGACGCGAATGAGCAGTTCTTC. Using reference TRBV5-1 and TRBJ2-1 for the parts outside the CDR3, the full variable domain is KAGVTQTPRYLIKTRGQQVTLSCSPISGHRSVSWYQQTPGQGLQFLFEYFSETQRNKGNFPGRFSGRQFSNSRSEMNVSTLELGDSALYLCASSLESGDANEQFFGPGTRLTVL.

This clonotype came up a few times. The chain is built from TRBV7-2 and TRBJ2-1, with 9 bases that match TRBD2. The CDR3 covers 15 residues. J was trimmed by 9 bases and V by 1 base; bases with no gene match: 7. Germline V gives CDR1 SGHTA, CDR2 FQGNSA. CDR3 coding DNA: TGTGCCAGCAGCTTAGAACCGCGGGGGGGCGTTGAGCAGTTCTTC. It encodes CASSLEPRGGVEQFF.

This clonotype was seen ten or more times. The rearrangement links TRBV7-8 to TRBJ2-7; 8 nucleotides line up with TRBD1. The CDR3 totals 15 residues. CDR1 SGHVS and CDR2 FQNEAQ come from the germline V gene. Unmatched junction bases numbered 6, after V lost 2 bases and J lost 3 bases. CDR3 amino acids: CASSLLGTGSYEQYF. The DNA for the CDR3 is TGTGCCAGCAGCTTACTAGGGACAGGAAGCTACGAGCAGTACTTC.

V usage is TRBV7-2 and J usage is TRBJ2-4; 8 positions agree with TRBD1. J gave up 5 bases and V 4 bases, and 10 bases lay outside the gene matches. The CDR3 contains 16 residues. CDR1 and CDR2 (germline): SGHTA, FQGNSA. DNA of the CDR3: TGTGCCAGCAGCTCGCAGGCAGGGGGCTGGGAAAACATTCAGTACTTC. Translated: CASSSQAGGWENIQYF.

Notes on this clonotype: At one of its ends the junction is not consistent with the germline gene, which may arise from a read error. This chain links TRBV6-2 or TRBV6-3 with TRBJ1-2; D unresolved. CDR3 length equals 12 residues. Germline loops: CDR1 MNHEY, CDR2 SVGEGT. CDR3 in amino acids: CTSSYPNYGYTF. CDR3 in DNA: TGTACCAGCAGTTACCCGAACTATGGCTACACCTTC.

This clonotype showed up just a few times. The chain recombines TRBV7-6 with TRBJ2-1; D gene unclear. CDR1 SGHVS and CDR2 FNYEAQ come from the germline V gene. This CDR3 comprises 16 residues. V gave up 1 base and J gave up 0 bases, with 10 bases separating them. CDR3 nucleotide sequence: TGTGCCAGCAGCTTAGTAGGCACGAGCTCCTACAATGAGCAGTTCTTC. The encoded protein is CASSLVGTSSYNEQFF.

This clonotype was recorded a few times. The chain carries TRBV12-3 or TRBV12-4 and TRBJ1-2; D ambiguous. The CDR3 spans 15 residues. The germline V and J ends were trimmed by 2 bases and 2 bases, with 12 bases remaining between them. The CDR3 DNA reads as TGTGCCAGCAGTTTATCAAGGAACCAAAACTATGGCTACACCTTC. Amino acids: CASSLSRNQNYGYTF.

This clonotype was observed at least ten times. V gene TRBV7-9 combines with J gene TRBJ2-1; D remains unclear. Germline V gene data show CDR1 as SEHNR and CDR2 as FQNEAQ (reference sequence). The CDR3 loop spans 13 amino acids. V was pared by 5 bases and J by 8 bases, with 13 bases between. The CDR3 here is CASSAIARDEQFF. The DNA of the CDR3 is TGTGCCAGCAGCGCAATAGCTAGGGATGAGCAGTTCTTC.

In this sample, this clonotype turned up a few times. This sequence joins TRBV6-5 and TRBJ1-1; TRBD1 might be the D (5 bases). The V end was cut by 6 bases, the J end by 3 bases, with 11 bases between. The CDR3 consists of 13 residues. The germline V gene encodes CDR1 MNHEY and CDR2 SVGAGI. CDR3 sequence: CASSPGGYTEAFF. The DNA for the CDR3 is TGTGCCAGCAGCCCCGGGGGATACACTGAAGCTTTCTTT.

The J gene is TRBJ2-5, the V gene TRBV4-3; 10 positions match TRBD1. V lost 0 bases, J lost 5 bases, and 9 bases stayed unmatched. Germline-derived CDR1 and CDR2 are LGHNA and YSLEER. The CDR3 covers 17 residues. DNA of the CDR3: TGCGCCAGCAGCCAAGATGGAGCGGGACAGGGGAGCGAGACCCAGTACTTC. Protein product: CASSQDGAGQGSETQYF.

This clonotype has ten or more counts. The chain uses TRBV5-1 and TRBJ2-3, with D possibly being TRBD2 (6 bases). The CDR3 has 15 residues. The V gene lost 0 bases and the J gene lost 2 bases, with 10 bases spanning the gap. The V gene's germline CDR1 is SGHRS and CDR2 YFSETQ. In DNA form, the CDR3 reads TGCGCCAGCAGCTTGGAGACGCGGGACACAGATACGCAGTATTTT. Protein product: CASSLETRDTDTQYF.

As for this clonotype: A read error may explain this, as a much larger clone is one base away. The V and J genes are TRBV7-8 and TRBJ1-4, with D uncertain. CDR1 is SGHVS, CDR2 FQNEAQ, per germline. This CDR3 comprises 13 residues. CDR3 in DNA: TGTGCCAGCAGCTTAGGGGGTTATGAAAAACTGTCTTTT. Protein product: CASSLGGYEKLSF.

This clonotype was seen a handful of times. This chain joins TRBV7-2 and TRBJ2-7; 8 nucleotides agree with TRBD2. CDR3 size: 14 residues. Germline assignment: CDR1 SGHTA and CDR2 FQGNSA. Trimming took 2 bases from V and 6 from J; bases not matched to a gene: 6. The CDR3 region has the DNA TGTGCCAGCAGCTTAATGGGACTAGGAAGCGAGCAGTACTTC. It is translated as CASSLMGLGSEQYF. Complete variable domain (other parts from reference TRBV7-2 and TRBJ2-7): GAGVSQSPSNKVTEKGKDVELRCDPISGHTALYWYRQSLGQGLEFLIYFQGNSAPDKSGLPSDRFSAERTGGSVSTLTIQRTQQEDSAVYLCASSLMGLGSEQYFGPGTRLTVT.

This clonotype was detected many times. The chain is built from TRBV28 and TRBJ1-6, with D hard to call. The V end lost 1 base, the J end lost 4 bases, and 8 bases lay between the germline ends. Germline loops: CDR1 MDHEN, CDR2 SYDVKM. The CDR3 runs 15 residues. In DNA form, the CDR3 reads TGTGCCAGCAGTTTATCGCGGCAGTATAATTCACCCCTCCACTTT. It is translated as CASSLSRQYNSPLHF.

This clonotype is medium-sized (0.01 to 0.1%) in the sample. The V and J genes are TRBV11-2 and TRBJ2-5; D is possibly TRBD2 (6 bases). Germline CDR1 and CDR2: SGHAT and FQNNGV. V was shortened by 6 bases and J by 7 bases, with 15 bases between the two germline ends. This CDR3 has 13 residues. The CDR3 protein is CASSSYSGGTQYF. CDR3 nucleotide sequence: TGTGCCAGCAGTTCTTATAGCGGTGGGACCCAGTACTTC.